This passage covers 24 T cell receptor beta chains from one sample sequenced in a study of blood T cells in healthy people across ages. Using a J-beta primer mix together with a sample-barcoded 5' primer, a second PCR was run for about 6 to 11 cycles. From the 5' RACE reads, TCRdb called clonotypes with MiXCR, one entry per CDR3 protein. Among 600,000 or so distinct CDR3 sequences listed, about 30% were seen once. Sequencing was carried out using blood. These receptors all stem from a woman of 80 years or more in good health.

This clonotype was recorded many times. The V gene is TRBV7-2, the J gene TRBJ2-1; D is unresolved. Germline V lookup: CDR1 SGHTA, CDR2 FQGNSA. This CDR3 is built from 15 residues. Deletions cut 6 bases from V and 2 bases from J, with 14 bases between. The CDR3 DNA sequence: TGTGCCAGCAGTCCCGCCATGGAACCCTACAATGAGCAGTTCTTC. Translation gives CASSPAMEPYNEQFF.

The chain employs TRBV9 and TRBJ2-7; D unclear. This CDR3 spans 14 amino acids. Germline CDR1 and CDR2: SGDLS and YYNGEE. V lost 2 bases to trimming and J lost 3 bases, with 12 bases between them. This CDR3 is CASSVGTQNYEQYF. In DNA, the CDR3 is TGTGCCAGCAGCGTTGGTACACAAAACTACGAGCAGTACTTC.

This clonotype occurred a few times. Being one base from a much bigger clone, this may be a read error. The chain employs TRBV7-2 and TRBJ2-5; unclear D gene. The CDR3 length is 14 residues. V lost 5 bases to trimming and J lost 1 base, with 11 bases between them. The germline gives CDR1 SGHTA, CDR2 FQGNSA. The CDR3 loop reads CASSRGPSQETQYF. In DNA form, the CDR3 reads TGTGCCAGCAGCCGCGGACCTTCCCAAGAGACCCAGTACTTC.

This clonotype was seen more than once but under ten times. The rearrangement uses TRBV5-1 and TRBJ2-2, with D perhaps assigned TRBD1 or TRBD2 (5 bases each). This CDR3 spans 18 amino acids. V dropped 5 bases and J dropped 3 bases, with 23 bases sitting between them. Germline CDR1 and CDR2: SGHRS and YFSETQ. The CDR3 coding sequence is TGCGCCAGCAGACCCACCCTCGGTCGAGGGACGGACACCGGGGAGCTGTTTTTT. Translated: CASRPTLGRGTDTGELFF. The entire variable domain, with the rest obtained from reference TRBV5-1 and TRBJ2-2, is as follows: KAGVTQTPRYLIKTRGQQVTLSCSPISGHRSVSWYQQTPGQGLQFLFEYFSETQRNKGNFPGRFSGRQFSNSRSEMNVSTLELGDSALYLCASRPTLGRGTDTGELFFGEGSRLTVL.

This clonotype appeared a few times. The J gene is TRBJ1-1, the V gene TRBV7-8, with D maybe TRBD1 (5 bases). The ends were cut back, 5 bases at V and 3 bases at J, with 13 bases in the middle. Germline V gene sequence: CDR1 SGHVS, CDR2 FQNEAQ. This CDR3 spans 14 amino acids. Here the CDR3 DNA reads TGTGCCAGCAGCCTCCTCTGGGGGGACACTGAAGCTTTCTTT. It specifies CASSLLWGDTEAFF.

The chain is built from TRBV12-3 or TRBV12-4 and TRBJ2-1, with TRBD1 identical over 7 bases. There are 13 residues in the CDR3. V shed 5 bases, J shed 10 bases, and the junction held 8 bases outside the gene matches. CDR3 region: CASSGTARGEQFF. In DNA form, the CDR3 reads TGTGCCAGCAGTGGGACAGCCCGGGGCGAGCAGTTCTTC.

The J gene is TRBJ1-5, the V gene TRBV19; D remains ambiguous. V shed 8 bases and J shed 1 base, with 15 bases lying between them. Germline-derived CDR1 and CDR2 are LNHDA and SQIVND (reference sequence). The CDR3 is 15 residues long. The CDR3 coding sequence is TGTGCCAGTGCTGAGGAGGGTGGAAGCAATCAGCCCCAGCATTTT. Residues: CASAEEGGSNQPQHF. The whole variable domain, filled in from reference TRBV19 and TRBJ1-5, reads DGGITQSPKYLFRKEGQNVTLSCEQNLNHDAMYWYRQDPGQGLRLIYYSQIVNDFQKGDIAEGYSVSREKKESFPLTVTSAQKNPTAFYLCASAEEGGSNQPQHFGDGTRLSIL.

The rearrangement links TRBV28 to TRBJ2-6, with TRBD1 matching 9 bases. Germline CDR1 and CDR2: MDHEN and SYDVKM. The CDR3 totals 16 residues. V lost 4 bases to trimming and J lost 0 bases; unmatched junction nucleotides: 1. CDR3 residues: CASSSGQGSGANVLTF. Written as DNA, the CDR3 is TGTGCCAGCAGTTCGGGACAGGGCTCTGGGGCCAACGTCCTGACTTTC.

Comment on this clonotype: Possible read error: a much larger clone is one base away. The chain employs TRBV6-1 and TRBJ2-5; 8 positions match TRBD2. V shed 7 bases, J shed 11 bases, and the junction held 18 bases outside the gene matches. Germline V lookup: CDR1 MNHNS, CDR2 SASEGT. This CDR3 has 15 residues. CDR3 loop: CASKGPGLGSSEQYF. The CDR3 region has the DNA TGTGCCAGCAAAGGACCGGGACTAGGGTCTAGTGAGCAGTACTTC.

This clonotype appeared many times. The CDR3 loop reads CSAEGGVNEQYF. The CDR3 DNA reads TGCAGCGCTGAGGGGGGGGTGAACGAGCAGTACTTC. V and J are TRBV29-1 and TRBJ2-7; maybe TRBD2 (7 bases). This CDR3 is built from 12 residues. Between the trimmed V and J ends, which lost 7 bases and 5 bases, there was a span of 15 bases. Germline lookup yields CDR1 SQVTM and CDR2 ANQGSEA.

The chain couples TRBV9 to TRBJ1-1; D unclear. The ends were cut back, 1 base at V and 6 bases at J, with 13 bases in the middle. The CDR3 has 14 amino acids. The V gene's germline CDR1 is SGDLS and CDR2 YYNGEE. CDR3 in amino acids: CASSVSGRSPEAFF. The CDR3 bases are TGTGCCAGCAGCGTATCCGGAAGGTCGCCTGAAGCTTTCTTT.

The chain couples TRBV19 to TRBJ2-2; the match to TRBD1 covers 8 bases. Germline trimming cut 0 bases from V and 1 base from J; bases unmatched to any gene: 1. The CDR3 has 16 amino acids. Germline CDR1 reads LNHDA; CDR2 reads SQIVND (reference sequence). DNA for the CDR3: TGTGCCAGTAGTATAGAGGGGACAGGGAACACCGGGGAGCTGTTTTTT. Its translation: CASSIEGTGNTGELFF. Full variable domain (rest looked up from reference TRBV19 and TRBJ2-2): DGGITQSPKYLFRKEGQNVTLSCEQNLNHDAMYWYRQDPGQGLRLIYYSQIVNDFQKGDIAEGYSVSREKKESFPLTVTSAQKNPTAFYLCASSIEGTGNTGELFFGEGSRLTVL.

V and J are TRBV27 and TRBJ2-5; 7 nucleotides match TRBD1. The junction had 6 bases not matched to a gene; V was cut back by 1 base and J by 1 base. CDR3 length equals 16 residues. The germline V gene encodes CDR1 MNHEY and CDR2 SMNVEV (reference sequence). CDR3 sequence: CASSLYTGATQETQYF. The CDR3 DNA reads as TGTGCCAGCAGTTTATATACAGGGGCGACCCAAGAGACCCAGTACTTC.

This clonotype was found many times. This chain links TRBV7-9 with TRBJ1-6; 7 bases match TRBD1. J gave up 7 bases and V 8 bases, and 2 bases lay outside the gene matches. The length of the CDR3 is 12 residues. Germline CDR1 and CDR2: SEHNR and FQNEAQ (reference sequence). The chain's CDR3 is CASGTENSPLHF. The CDR3 bases are TGTGCCAGCGGGACAGAGAATTCACCCCTCCACTTT.

A note on this clonotype: This sequence may be a read error, since a much larger clone differs from it by one base. The chain combines TRBV11-3 with TRBJ2-6; no definite D call. The germline gives CDR1 SGHNT, CDR2 YENEEA. The CDR3 has 15 residues. The CDR3 sequence: CTSSYSGTGANVLTF. The CDR3, as DNA: TGTACCAGCAGCTACTCCGGTACTGGGGCCAACGTCCTGACTTTC.

In this sample, this clonotype turned up many times. The CDR3 nucleotides are TGTGCCAGCAGCTTAGATGGCCAGACGACAGATACGCAGTATTTT. Its protein is CASSLDGQTTDTQYF. The genes are TRBV7-9 and TRBJ2-3; no firm D call. CDR1 SEHNR and CDR2 FQNEAQ come from the germline V gene (reference sequence). The CDR3 spans 15 residues. V was cut by 1 base and J by 3 bases, with 11 bases left in between.

This clonotype was counted between two and nine times. A clone one base away is much larger, so this may be a read error. This sequence joins TRBV3-1 and TRBJ2-1, with 8 bases identical to TRBD2. The end of the DNA is better explained by TRBJ2-7, so the J call may be wrong. Germline CDR1 LGHDT, CDR2 YNNKEL (reference sequence). This CDR3 spans 17 amino acids. CDR3 region: CASSRRRRGGLDNEQYF. The CDR3 DNA reads as TGTGCCAGCAGCCGCCGGAGACGGGGGGGCTTGGACAATGAGCAGTACTTC.

The chain carries TRBV10-3 and TRBJ1-3; D gene uncertain. CDR3 length equals 15 residues. Germline CDR1 and CDR2: ENHRY and SYGVKD. Trimming took off 0 bases at V and 0 bases at J, with 6 bases between the two ends. The CDR3 nucleotides are TGTGCCATCAGTGAGTCAACTTTCTCTGGAAACACCATATATTTT. This codes for CAISESTFSGNTIYF.

This rearrangement joins TRBV7-2 to TRBJ2-3; 8 nucleotides match TRBD2. Germline trimming cut 1 base from V and 5 bases from J; bases unmatched to any gene: 5. Germline V gene sequence: CDR1 SGHTA, CDR2 FQGNSA. This CDR3 region has 15 residues. The CDR3 sequence is CASSLDGLARDTQYF. The DNA for the CDR3 is TGTGCCAGCAGCTTAGACGGACTAGCAAGAGATACGCAGTATTTT.

J is TRBJ2-4 and V is TRBV15; TRBD1 is a possible D gene (5 bases). The J call may be faulty, since TRBJ2-7 better matches the DNA end. Germline CDR1 reads LNHNV; CDR2 reads YYDKDF (reference sequence). This CDR3 has 15 residues. Written as DNA, the CDR3 is TGTGCCACCAGCGACGGACACCCCAGCTCCTACGAGCAGTACTTC. This translates into CATSDGHPSSYEQYF.

This clonotype was seen many times. The CDR3 DNA follows: TGCAGTGTCTACCCGCCGGACAGGGTTGCCCTGAAGCAGTACTTC. Amino acid sequence: CSVYPPDRVALKQYF. The V gene is TRBV20-1, the J gene TRBJ2-7, with 8 bases that match TRBD1. The length of the CDR3 is 15 residues. The J segment lost 8 bases and the V segment lost 7 bases, leaving 19 bases of the junction unmatched. CDR1 is DFQATT and CDR2 is SNEGSKA in the germline V gene (reference sequence).

The V gene is TRBV20-1, the J gene TRBJ2-7, with 12 positions matching TRBD2. With 5 bases clipped from V and 0 bases from J, the junction kept 14 bases outside the gene matches. The CDR3 consists of 18 residues. Germline V gene lookup returns CDR1 DFQATT and CDR2 SNEGSKA (reference sequence). The CDR3 DNA reads as TGCAGTGCTGGCGGGTCGGGACTAGCGGGCCGTAGCTCCTACGAGCAGTACTTC. Amino acids: CSAGGSGLAGRSSYEQYF.

The chain combines TRBV28 with TRBJ2-5; no clear D. The V end was cut by 5 bases, the J end by 11 bases, with 12 bases between. CDR3 length: 11 residues. Looked up from germline, CDR1 is MDHEN and CDR2 is SYDVKM. For the CDR3, the DNA is TGTGCCAGCAGTCTCCACAATGAGCAGTACTTC. Its translation is CASSLHNEQYF.

The chain employs TRBV3-1 and TRBJ1-4; perhaps TRBD1 as D (5 bases). Trimming shortened V by 1 base and J by 0 bases, and 9 bases separated the two germline ends. The CDR3 extends over 16 amino acids. CDR1 LGHDT and CDR2 YNNKEL come from the germline V gene (reference sequence). The CDR3 sequence is CASSQVDRATNEKLFF. CDR3 in DNA: TGTGCCAGCAGCCAAGTTGACAGAGCAACTAATGAAAAACTGTTTTTT.